Each of the 8 T cell receptor beta chains below was sequenced from the same sample in a study of spatial heterogeneity in lung cancer. MiXCR was run by TCRdb on the 5' RACE reads, yielding one entry per CDR3 protein. Altogether about 120,000 distinct CDR3 sequences are present, 9.5% to 14% being singletons, with the ten largest covering 20% to 30%. As for time point: blood at routine non-recurrence follow-up after resection. Sequencing was performed on PBMCs, taken at follow-up. These receptors originate from a female donor with early-stage non-small cell lung cancer.

The table lists this clonotype with a count of one. The rearrangement links TRBV5-1 to TRBJ2-1, with 7 bases lining up with TRBD2. This CDR3 has 12 residues. Germline CDR1 is SGHRS and CDR2 is YFSETQ. The ends lost 0 bases at V and 10 bases at J; junction bases unmatched: 1. CDR3 nucleotides: TGCGCCAGCAGCTTGGAAGCGGGAGAGCAGTTCTTC. Translating gives CASSLEAGEQFF.

This clonotype was counted a few times. V gene TRBV28 combines with J gene TRBJ2-2, with 8 bases lining up with TRBD1. This CDR3 region has 14 residues. The J segment lost 1 base and the V segment lost 6 bases, leaving 1 base of the junction unmatched. The germline V gene has CDR1 MDHEN and CDR2 SYDVKM. The CDR3 is CASSDRGNTGELFF. The CDR3 coding sequence is TGTGCCAGCAGCGACAGGGGGAACACCGGGGAGCTGTTTTTT.

This clonotype was detected a few times. This sequence joins TRBV2 and TRBJ1-4; no clear D. Germline V gene sequence: CDR1 SNHLY, CDR2 FYNNEI. V dropped 4 bases and J dropped 5 bases, with 14 bases sitting between them. The CDR3 totals 15 residues. The CDR3 sequence: CASSGDTTRNEKLFF. CDR3 nucleotides: TGTGCCAGCAGTGGAGACACCACTAGGAATGAAAAACTGTTTTTT. Combining the CDR3 with reference TRBV2 and TRBJ1-4 gives the whole variable domain EPEVTQTPSHQVTQMGQEVILRCVPISNHLYFYWYRQILGQKVEFLVSFYNNEISEKSEIFDDQFSVERPDGSNFTLKIRSTKLEDSAMYFCASSGDTTRNEKLFFGSGTQLSVL.

The chain recombines TRBV4-2 with TRBJ2-5; D is ambiguous. Germline V gene data show CDR1 as LGHNA and CDR2 as YNFKEQ. The CDR3 runs 13 residues. Trimming took off 4 bases at V and 4 bases at J, with 10 bases between the two ends. CDR3 region: CASSPRDRETQYF. CDR3 nucleotides: TGTGCCAGCAGCCCCAGAGACCGAGAGACCCAGTACTTC.

In this sample, this clonotype turned up many times. The rearrangement uses TRBV2 and TRBJ2-3; D might be TRBD2 (6 bases). The V end lost 4 bases, the J end lost 1 base, and 21 bases lay between the germline ends. Germline values: CDR1 SNHLY, CDR2 FYNNEI. The CDR3 has 18 amino acids. The chain's CDR3 is CASSARGGTSLGTDTQYF. CDR3 sequence (DNA): TGTGCCAGCAGTGCCCGAGGCGGGACTTCTTTGGGCACAGATACGCAGTATTTT.

This clonotype was observed a few times. Here the CDR3 DNA reads TGTGCCAGCAGCTCCGGGACTCGGGTCCGGGAGACCCAGTACTTC. This encodes CASSSGTRVRETQYF. The rearrangement uses TRBV5-4 and TRBJ2-5; D perhaps matches TRBD2 (6 bases). In germline, CDR1 is SGHNT, CDR2 YYREEE (reference sequence). The V end lost 3 bases, the J end lost 5 bases, and 17 bases lay between the germline ends. This CDR3 is 15 amino acids long.

The V call is TRBV2, the J call TRBJ2-1, with D unresolved. With 8 bases removed from V and 0 bases from J, the gap between germline ends came to 14 bases. CDR3 length: 15 residues. The V gene's germline CDR1 is SNHLY and CDR2 FYNNEI. This CDR3 reads CASGQTESSYNEQFF. CDR3 nucleotide sequence: TGTGCCAGCGGGCAAACGGAAAGCTCCTACAATGAGCAGTTCTTC.

This chain connects TRBV11-2 to TRBJ2-7, with TRBD2 matching over 14 bases. The CDR3 extends over 17 amino acids. The germline V gene has CDR1 SGHAT and CDR2 FQNNGV. With V trimmed by 5 bases and J by 3 bases, 9 bases remained unmatched. CDR3 nucleotide sequence: TGTGCCAGCAGCACCGGGACTAGCGGGAGTTCTGGCTACGAGCAGTACTTC. Translation gives CASSTGTSGSSGYEQYF.